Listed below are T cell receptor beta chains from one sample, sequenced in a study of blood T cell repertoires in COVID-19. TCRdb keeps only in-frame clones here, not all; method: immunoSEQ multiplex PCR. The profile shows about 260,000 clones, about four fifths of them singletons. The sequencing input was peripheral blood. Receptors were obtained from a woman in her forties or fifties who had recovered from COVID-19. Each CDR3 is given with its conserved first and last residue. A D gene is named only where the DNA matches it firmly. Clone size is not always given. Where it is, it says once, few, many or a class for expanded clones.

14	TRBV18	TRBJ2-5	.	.	TGTGCCAGCTCCCCCTCTCCGGAGCAAGAGACCCAGTACTTC	CASSPSPEQETQYF
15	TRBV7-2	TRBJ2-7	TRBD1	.	TGTGCCAGCAGCCCCTGGACAGGGGGTCCCTACGAGCAGTACTTC	CASSPWTGGPYEQYF
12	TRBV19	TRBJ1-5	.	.	TGTGCCAGTAGTGGGGGCGGCCAGCCCCAGCATTTT	CASSGGGQPQHF
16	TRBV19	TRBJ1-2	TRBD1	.	TGTGCCAGTAGAAAAACCGGGACAGGGATCGTCGGAGGCTACACCTTC	CASRKTGTGIVGGYTF
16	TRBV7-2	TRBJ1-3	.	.	TGTGCCAGCAGCCAGACTACACCCCGCTCTGGAAACACCATATATTTT	CASSQTTPRSGNTIYF
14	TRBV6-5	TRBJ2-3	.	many	TGTGCCAGCAGTTGGACAGCTAGCACAGATACGCAGTATTTT	CASSWTASTDTQYF
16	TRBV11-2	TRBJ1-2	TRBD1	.	TGTGCCAGCAGCGCGACAGGGGGCGTTCGAGTCTATGGCTACACCTTC	CASSATGGVRVYGYTF
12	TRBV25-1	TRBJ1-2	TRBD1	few	TGTGCCAGCAGCGCGGGACAGGGGGCTTATTCCTTC	CASSAGQGAYSF
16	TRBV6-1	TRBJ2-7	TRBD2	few	TGTGCCAGCAGTGAAGGGACTAGCGGAAGCTCCTACGAGCAGTACTTC	CASSEGTSGSSYEQYF
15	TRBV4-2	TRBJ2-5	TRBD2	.	TGTGCCAGCAGCCAAGAGGGGAGGGACGGAGAGACCCAGTACTTC	CASSQEGRDGETQYF
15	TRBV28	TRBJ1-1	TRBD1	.	TGTGCCAGCAGTTTATCTACAGGGGGCTCCACTGAAGCTTTCTTT	CASSLSTGGSTEAFF
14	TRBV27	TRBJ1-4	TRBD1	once	TGTGCCAGCAGCCCCCGGGACAGCCGTAAAGGTCTGTTTTTT	CASSPRDSRKGLFF
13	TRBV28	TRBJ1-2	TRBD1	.	TGTGCCAGCAGTTCAGGGGGCGAGGATGGCTACACCTTC	CASSSGGEDGYTF
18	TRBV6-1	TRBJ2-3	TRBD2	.	TGTGCCAGCAGTGATAGAAGGAGCGGGGGGGCCTCTAGAGATACGCAGTATTTT	CASSDRRSGGASRDTQYF
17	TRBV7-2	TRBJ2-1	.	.	TGTGCCAGCAGCTACGGACTTGCTGGTAGACGCTACAATGAGCAGTTCTTC	CASSYGLAGRRYNEQFF
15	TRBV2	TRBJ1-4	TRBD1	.	TGTGCCAGCAGGGCTTCCGGGACAGGGGTTGGAAAACTGTTTTTT	CASRASGTGVGKLFF
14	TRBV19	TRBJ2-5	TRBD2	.	TGTGCCAGTTGCGAGCGGGGGGGCCAAGAGACCCAGTACTTC	CASCERGGQETQYF
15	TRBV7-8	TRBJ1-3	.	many	TGTGCCAGCAGCTTAGCGTTGCAGGTCGGAAACACCATATATTTT	CASSLALQVGNTIYF
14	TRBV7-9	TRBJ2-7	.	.	TGTGCCAGCAGTAGTGGGGGGATCTCCTACGAGCAGTACTTC	CASSSGGISYEQYF
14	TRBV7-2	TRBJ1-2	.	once	TGTGCCAGCAGCTTTCCTGACATCAGGTTCGGCTACACCTTC	CASSFPDIRFGYTF
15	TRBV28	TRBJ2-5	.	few	TGTGCCAGCAGTTTGGCTCGACAGGCGAAAGAGACCCAGTACTTC	CASSLARQAKETQYF
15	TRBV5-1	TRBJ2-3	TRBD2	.	TGCGCCAGCAGCTTGGCGGCTAGCGGGGGTGGTACGCAGTATTTT	CASSLAASGGGTQYF
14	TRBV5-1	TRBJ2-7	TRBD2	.	TGCGCCAGCAGCTTTAGCGGGAGCCGCTACGAGCAGTACTTC	CASSFSGSRYEQYF
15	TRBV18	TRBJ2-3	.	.	TGTGCCAGCTCAGGGACATCACAGCGCACAGATACGCAGTATTTT	CASSGTSQRTDTQYF
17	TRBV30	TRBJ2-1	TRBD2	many	TGTGCCTGGAGTGTGGACCCCGGACTAGCGGGAGGACATGAGCAGTTCTTC	CAWSVDPGLAGGHEQFF
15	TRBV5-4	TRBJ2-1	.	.	TGTGCCAGCAGCTTGGACAGAAACTCCTACAATGAGCAGTTCTTC	CASSLDRNSYNEQFF
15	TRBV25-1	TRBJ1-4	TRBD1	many	TGTGCCAGCAGTGTTTCGGGGACAGGGCGGGAAAAACTGTTTTTT	CASSVSGTGREKLFF
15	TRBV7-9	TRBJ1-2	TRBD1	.	TGTGCCAGCATTCCCGGGACAGGACCCAACTATGGCTACACCTTC	CASIPGTGPNYGYTF
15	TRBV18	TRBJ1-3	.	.	TGTGCCAGCTCACTAAGACAGGACTCTGGAAACACCATATATTTT	CASSLRQDSGNTIYF
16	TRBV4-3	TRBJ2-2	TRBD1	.	TGCGCCAGCAGCCTAACCCGACAGGGTAACACCGGGGAGCTGTTTTTT	CASSLTRQGNTGELFF
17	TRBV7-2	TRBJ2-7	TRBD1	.	TGTGCCAGCAGCTTCAGGGAAGCCGGGACAGCACTTGGCGAGCAGTACTTC	CASSFREAGTALGEQYF
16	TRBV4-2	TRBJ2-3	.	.	TGTGCCAGCAGCCAAGATCCGGAGAGGTTTACAGATACGCAGTATTTT	CASSQDPERFTDTQYF
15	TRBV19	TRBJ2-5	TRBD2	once	TGTGCCAGTAGTATGGGACTAGCGGGAGGAGAGACCCAGTACTTC	CASSMGLAGGETQYF
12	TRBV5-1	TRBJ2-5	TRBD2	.	TGCGCCAGCAGCTCGGGGGGGCTCCTACAGTACTTC	CASSSGGLLQYF
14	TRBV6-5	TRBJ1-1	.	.	TGTGCCAGCAGTATGAGCAGGGGAGACACTGAAGCTTTCTTT	CASSMSRGDTEAFF
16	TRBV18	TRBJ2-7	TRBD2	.	TGTGCCAGCTCACCACCCGGGACTAGCGGTTTCTACGAGCAGTACTTC	CASSPPGTSGFYEQYF
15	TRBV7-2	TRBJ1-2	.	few	TGTGCCAGCAGCTTAGTTTGGGACACGGCCTATGGCTACACCTTC	CASSLVWDTAYGYTF
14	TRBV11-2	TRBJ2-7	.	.	TGTGCCAGCAGCTTAGGACTAGGGGACTACGAGCAGTACTTC	CASSLGLGDYEQYF
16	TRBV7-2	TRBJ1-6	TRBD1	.	TGTGCCAGCAGCCCGCCGATAGGGACAGCAAATTCACCCCTCCACTTT	CASSPPIGTANSPLHF
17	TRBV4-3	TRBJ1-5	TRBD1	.	TGCGCCAGCAGCCAAGATCATAGGACAGGGATCAATCAGCCCCAGCATTTT	CASSQDHRTGINQPQHF
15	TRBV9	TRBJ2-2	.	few	TGTGCCAGCAGCGTAGCTCTAGCGAACACCGGGGAGCTGTTTTTT	CASSVALANTGELFF
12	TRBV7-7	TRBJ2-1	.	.	TGTGCCAGCAGCCGAATGGGGGGTGAGCAGTTCTTC	CASSRMGGEQFF
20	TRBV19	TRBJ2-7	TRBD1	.	TGTGCCAGTAGTAAATCCGGGACAGGGGTCAAGCGGGGGTCCTTCTACGAGCAGTACTTC	CASSKSGTGVKRGSFYEQYF